A single sample is the source of the 21 T cell receptor beta chains below, sequenced in a study of blood T cells in healthy people across ages. Primers used in a second PCR of roughly 7 to 11 cycles were a sample-barcoded 5' primer and a J-beta primer mix. TCRdb recomputed calls from the 5' RACE reads with MiXCR, one row per CDR3 protein. The sample has around 1.5 million distinct CDR3 sequences, approximately 59% seen once; the top ten hold 6.5% to 8.5%. The sample consisted of blood. The receptor source for this set is a man aged 18 to 29 in good health.

The CDR3 nucleotides are TGTGCCACCAAGGGCCCACGGATCTACAATGAGCAGTACTTC. Its protein product is CATKGPRIYNEQYF. The chain joins TRBV24-1 to TRBJ2-7, with D unclear. This CDR3 is 14 amino acids long. From germline, CDR1 is KGHDR and CDR2 SFDVKD. Trimming removed 8 bases from V and 7 bases from J, with 20 bases in between.

This clonotype was seen a handful of times. This chain joins TRBV4-3 and TRBJ2-5; D is undetermined. The CDR3 is 13 residues long. CDR1 and CDR2 (germline): LGHNA, YSLEER. The V gene lost 5 bases and the J gene lost 1 base, with 8 bases spanning the gap. CDR3 region: CASSIRVQETQYF. The CDR3 DNA is TGCGCCAGCAGCATCCGGGTCCAAGAGACCCAGTACTTC.

This clonotype came up a few times. The chain joins TRBV6-5 to TRBJ1-1; the D is unclear. CDR1 is MNHEY, CDR2 SVGAGI, per germline. With 6 bases removed from V and 3 bases from J, the gap between germline ends came to 5 bases. The CDR3 consists of 11 residues. CDR3: CASRGYTEAFF. The CDR3 DNA follows: TGTGCCAGCAGGGGTTACACTGAAGCTTTCTTT.

The table lists this clonotype with a few counts. DNA of the CDR3: TGCAGTGCGGCCCGGGTCTCCTACAATGAGCAGTTCTTC. Translating it yields CSAARVSYNEQFF. V and J are TRBV20-1 and TRBJ2-1; D gene unclear. CDR3 size: 13 residues. From germline, CDR1 is DFQATT and CDR2 SNEGSKA (reference sequence). V was trimmed by 6 bases and J by 0 bases, leaving 9 bases between them.

This chain links TRBV5-5 with TRBJ2-7; weak D call: TRBD1 (5 bases). The germline V gene has CDR1 SGHKS and CDR2 YYEKEE (reference sequence). This CDR3 comprises 14 residues. Trimming removed 4 bases at V and 1 base at J, with 12 bases between. CDR3 nucleotide sequence: TGTGCCAGCAGCCCCTACAGGAATTCCTACGAGCAGTACTTC. Its translation: CASSPYRNSYEQYF.

Remarks on this clonotype: Relative to the germline gene, one junction end is altered; a read error may explain this. The chain couples TRBV7-9 to TRBJ2-1; D unresolved. CDR1 is SEHNR, CDR2 FQNEAQ, per germline (reference sequence). CDR3 length: 13 residues. CDR3 sequence (DNA): TGTGCCAGCAGCTTAGGAGTCTACAGTGAGCAGTTCTTC. Translating gives CASSLGVYSEQFF.

V and J are TRBV14 and TRBJ1-2; D is perhaps TRBD1 (5 bases). V was pared by 4 bases and J by 4 bases, with 10 bases between. In germline, CDR1 is SGHDN, CDR2 FVKESK. The length of the CDR3 is 13 residues. CDR3 sequence: CASSLAGPYGYTF. The DNA for the CDR3 is TGTGCCAGCAGCCTCGCAGGGCCCTATGGCTACACCTTC.

This clonotype was seen a handful of times. The chain has TRBV15 and TRBJ2-7; D is perhaps TRBD2 (5 bases). The CDR3 has 15 residues. Germline V gene data show CDR1 as LNHNV and CDR2 as YYDKDF (reference sequence). The V gene lost 1 base and the J gene lost 4 bases, with 14 bases spanning the gap. CDR3 residues: CATSRVTRPLYEQYF. The CDR3 DNA sequence: TGTGCCACCAGCAGAGTAACTAGACCTCTTTACGAGCAGTACTTC. Looking up the rest from reference TRBV15 and TRBJ2-7 gives the full variable domain: DAMVIQNPRYQVTQFGKPVTLSCSQTLNHNVMYWYQQKSSQAPKLLFHYYDKDFNNEADTPDNFQSRRPNTSFCFLDIRSPGLGDTAMYLCATSRVTRPLYEQYFGPGTRLTVT.

The V call is TRBV10-3, the J call TRBJ2-3; D ambiguous. CDR1 ENHRY and CDR2 SYGVKD come from the germline V gene. V gave up 0 bases and J gave up 1 base, with 5 bases separating them. This CDR3 comprises 14 residues. In nucleotides, the CDR3 is TGTGCCATCAGTGAGTCTTTTGGCACAGATACGCAGTATTTT. Translating it yields CAISESFGTDTQYF.

The V call is TRBV29-1, the J call TRBJ2-7; D assignment may be TRBD1 or TRBD2 (5 bases each). CDR1 and CDR2 (germline): SQVTM, ANQGSEA. This CDR3 comprises 14 residues. The V gene lost 6 bases and the J gene lost 1 base, with 16 bases spanning the gap. Written as DNA, the CDR3 is TGCAGCGTAGCCCCCCGGGACCGGTCCTACGAGCAGTACTTC. Translating gives CSVAPRDRSYEQYF.

This chain uses TRBV4-3 with TRBJ2-6, with D unresolved. Germline V CDR1 and CDR2: LGHNA, YSLEER. CDR3 length equals 18 residues. The ends were cut back, 0 bases at V and 0 bases at J, with 12 bases in the middle. Written as DNA, the CDR3 is TGCGCCAGCAGCCAAGACAGCCCCGGAAGCTCTGGGGCCAACGTCCTGACTTTC. Translating it yields CASSQDSPGSSGANVLTF.

This clonotype was counted only a few times. The chain carries TRBV19 and TRBJ2-2, with 7 bases lining up with TRBD1. Trimming took 5 bases from V and 4 from J; bases not matched to a gene: 4. The CDR3 sequence is 14 residues long. Germline V gene sequence: CDR1 LNHDA, CDR2 SQIVND (reference sequence). CDR3 bases: TGTGCCAGTAGTCCACAGGGGAGCACCGGGGAGCTGTTTTTT. This translates into CASSPQGSTGELFF.

The chain joins TRBV20-1 to TRBJ2-7; the D is unclear. This CDR3 has 14 residues. V was pared by 0 bases and J by 11 bases, with 20 bases between. Germline V CDR1 and CDR2: DFQATT, SNEGSKA (reference sequence). The CDR3 protein is CSARDSRDSIREYF. In DNA, the CDR3 is TGCAGTGCTAGAGATTCAAGAGATTCAATACGAGAGTACTTC.

V gene TRBV27 combines with J gene TRBJ2-7; TRBD1 agrees at 7 bases. Trimming cost V 0 bases and J 5 bases; bases outside gene matches: 10. The CDR3 is 16 amino acids. Germline-derived CDR1 and CDR2 are MNHEY and SMNVEV (reference sequence). This CDR3 reads CASSLSVRGRRNEQYF. CDR3 bases: TGTGCCAGCAGTTTATCGGTTAGGGGGCGCAGGAACGAGCAGTACTTC.

This rearrangement joins TRBV29-1 to TRBJ2-1, with a possible D match to TRBD2 (6 bases). CDR1 is SQVTM and CDR2 is ANQGSEA in the germline V gene. Trimming pared 5 bases from V and 1 base from J, leaving 9 bases between. This CDR3 is built from 13 residues. The CDR3, as DNA: TGCAGCGTTCCCGGGAGTTCCTACAATGAGCAGTTCTTC. This translates into CSVPGSSYNEQFF.

V usage is TRBV4-1 and J usage is TRBJ1-1; D not resolved. Trimming shortened V by 0 bases and J by 5 bases, and 10 bases separated the two germline ends. CDR1 MGHRA and CDR2 YSYEKL come from the germline V gene. The CDR3 runs 14 residues. CDR3 amino acids: CASSQEGGGTEAFF. For the CDR3, the DNA is TGCGCCAGCAGCCAAGAGGGTGGCGGGACTGAAGCTTTCTTT.

The chain has TRBV6-5 and TRBJ1-5, with 7 positions matching TRBD1. CDR1 and CDR2 (germline): MNHEY, SVGAGI. J was trimmed by 0 bases and V by 8 bases; bases with no gene match: 1. The CDR3 consists of 13 residues. CDR3 loop: CASWDSSNQPQHF. As DNA, the CDR3 is TGTGCCAGCTGGGACAGTAGCAATCAGCCCCAGCATTTT.

This clonotype was observed a few times. The chain has TRBV4-1 and TRBJ2-4; D gene unclear. V gave up 1 base and J gave up 6 bases, with 13 bases separating them. CDR1 MGHRA and CDR2 YSYEKL come from the germline V gene. The CDR3 runs to 15 residues. The CDR3 bases are TGCGCCAGCAGCCAAGCTCCATTTTCTGGAAACATTCAGTACTTC. This translates into CASSQAPFSGNIQYF.

This clonotype was observed a few times. J is TRBJ2-1 and V is TRBV7-9; D unclear. V was trimmed by 3 bases and J by 9 bases, leaving 3 bases between them. The CDR3 has 10 residues. CDR1 and CDR2 from the germline V gene are SEHNR and FQNEAQ (reference sequence). This CDR3 is CASSLAEQFF. In nucleotides, the CDR3 is TGTGCCAGCAGCTTGGCTGAGCAGTTCTTC. The variable domain in full, completed from reference TRBV7-9 and TRBJ2-1, reads DTGVSQNPRHKITKRGQNVTFRCDPISEHNRLYWYRQTLGQGPEFLTYFQNEAQLEKSRLLSDRFSAERPKGSFSTLEIQRTEQGDSAMYLCASSLAEQFFGPGTRLTVL.

J is TRBJ1-2 and V is TRBV29-1, with D possibly being TRBD1 (5 bases). The CDR3 consists of 14 residues. Germline assignment: CDR1 SQVTM and CDR2 ANQGSEA. V was cut by 7 bases and J by 10 bases, with 25 bases left in between. The DNA of the CDR3 is TGCAGCGATAGACAGTCCGACGTAAGATTCGTCTACACCTTC. This codes for CSDRQSDVRFVYTF.

This chain connects TRBV20-1 to TRBJ2-1, with a tentative D call TRBD2 (6 bases). Germline V lookup: CDR1 DFQATT, CDR2 SNEGSKA (reference sequence). The CDR3 is made up of 13 amino acids. V lost 3 bases to trimming and J lost 7 bases, with 13 bases between them. The CDR3 reads CSASSGRHNEQFF. Here the CDR3 DNA reads TGCAGTGCTAGTTCAGGGAGGCATAATGAGCAGTTCTTC.